This T cell receptor (beta chain) was captured in a study of CD4+ T cells in melanoma. Here immunoSEQ multiplex PCR was the method, and the copy in TCRdb shows in-frame clones only, minus some. The table lists about 22,000 clones, over 70% of them singletons. Germline trimming cut 4 bases from V and 8 bases from J; bases unmatched to any gene: 8. Per the germline V gene, CDR1 is SGHRS and CDR2 is YFSETQ. The CDR3 is 14 amino acids. This sequence was found in a human donor with melanoma. The chain is built from TRBV5-1 and TRBJ2-4; TRBD2 matches 8 bases. The material sequenced was cells from a culture (not recorded whether cultured in vitro). Here the CDR3 reads CASSAPGGEDIQYF. The CDR3 region has the DNA TGCGCCAGCAGCGCCCCGGGGGGGGAGGACATTCAGTACTTC.